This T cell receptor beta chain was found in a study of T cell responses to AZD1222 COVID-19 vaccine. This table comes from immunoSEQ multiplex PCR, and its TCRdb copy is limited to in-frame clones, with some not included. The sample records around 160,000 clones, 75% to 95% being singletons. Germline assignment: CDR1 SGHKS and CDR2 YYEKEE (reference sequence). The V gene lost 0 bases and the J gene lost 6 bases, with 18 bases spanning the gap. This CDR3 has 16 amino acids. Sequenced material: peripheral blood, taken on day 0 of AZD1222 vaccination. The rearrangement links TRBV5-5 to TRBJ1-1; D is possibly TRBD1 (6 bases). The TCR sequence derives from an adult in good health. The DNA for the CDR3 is TGTGCCAGCAGCTTGGCCTCCACAGGGAAGAGCGCTGAAGCTTTCTTT. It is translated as CASSLASTGKSAEAFF.